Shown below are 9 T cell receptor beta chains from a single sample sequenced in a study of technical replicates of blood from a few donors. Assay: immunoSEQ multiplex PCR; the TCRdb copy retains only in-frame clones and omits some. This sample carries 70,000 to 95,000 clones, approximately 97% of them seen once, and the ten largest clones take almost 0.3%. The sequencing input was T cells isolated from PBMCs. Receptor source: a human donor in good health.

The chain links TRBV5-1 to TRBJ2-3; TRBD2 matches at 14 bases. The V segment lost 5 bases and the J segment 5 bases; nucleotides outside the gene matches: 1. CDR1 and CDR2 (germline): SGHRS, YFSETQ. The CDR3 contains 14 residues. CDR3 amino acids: CASRGLAGGDTQYF. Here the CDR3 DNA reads TGCGCCAGCAGAGGACTAGCGGGAGGAGATACGCAGTATTTT.

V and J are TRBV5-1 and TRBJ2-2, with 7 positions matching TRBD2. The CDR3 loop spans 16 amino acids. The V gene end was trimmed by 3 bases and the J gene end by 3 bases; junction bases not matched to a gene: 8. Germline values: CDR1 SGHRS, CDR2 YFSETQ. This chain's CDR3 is CASSSSSGTYTGELFF. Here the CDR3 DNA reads TGCGCCAGCAGCTCCTCTAGCGGTACTTACACCGGGGAGCTGTTTTTT.

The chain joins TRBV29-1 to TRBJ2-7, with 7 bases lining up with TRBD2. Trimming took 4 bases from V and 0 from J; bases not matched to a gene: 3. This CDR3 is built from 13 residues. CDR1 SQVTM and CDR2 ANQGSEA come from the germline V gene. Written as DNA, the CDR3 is TGCAGCGTTGCACTAGCGACCTCCTACGAGCAGTACTTC. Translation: CSVALATSYEQYF.

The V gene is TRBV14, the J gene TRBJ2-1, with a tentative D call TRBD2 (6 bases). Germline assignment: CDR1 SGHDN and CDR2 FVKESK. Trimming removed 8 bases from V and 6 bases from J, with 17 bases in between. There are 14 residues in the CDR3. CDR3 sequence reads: CASAPGLHLNEQFF. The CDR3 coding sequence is TGTGCCAGCGCACCGGGACTTCACCTCAATGAGCAGTTCTTC.

The CDR3 bases are TGTGCCAGCAGCCCTCACCTCAGGGGTAGTAATGAAAAACTGTTTTTT. It translates to CASSPHLRGSNEKLFF. The rearrangement uses TRBV4-2 and TRBJ1-4, with D possibly matching TRBD1 (6 bases). Trimming pared 4 bases from V and 4 bases from J, leaving 16 bases between. Germline V gene lookup returns CDR1 LGHNA and CDR2 YNFKEQ. The CDR3 has 16 amino acids.

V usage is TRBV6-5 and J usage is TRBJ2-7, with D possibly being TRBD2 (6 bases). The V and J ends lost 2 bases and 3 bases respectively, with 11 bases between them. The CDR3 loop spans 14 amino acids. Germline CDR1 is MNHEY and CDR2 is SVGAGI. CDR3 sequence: CASSYGQEGYEQYF. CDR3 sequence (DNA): TGTGCCAGCAGTTACGGCCAGGAGGGCTACGAGCAGTACTTC.

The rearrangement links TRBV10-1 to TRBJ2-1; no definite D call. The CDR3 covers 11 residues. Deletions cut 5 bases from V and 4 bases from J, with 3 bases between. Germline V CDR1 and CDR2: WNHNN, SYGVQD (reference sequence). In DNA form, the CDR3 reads TGCGCCAGCAGTTCTTACAATGAGCAGTTCTTC. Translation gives CASSSYNEQFF.

Here the CDR3 reads CASSFGLAYTDTQYF. DNA for the CDR3: TGTGCCAGCAGCTTTGGACTAGCTTACACAGATACGCAGTATTTT. This chain uses TRBV7-2 with TRBJ2-3, with 8 positions matching TRBD2. The CDR3 is made up of 15 amino acids. The junction had 4 bases not matched to a gene; V was cut back by 3 bases and J by 2 bases. Looked up from germline, CDR1 is SGHTA and CDR2 is FQGNSA.

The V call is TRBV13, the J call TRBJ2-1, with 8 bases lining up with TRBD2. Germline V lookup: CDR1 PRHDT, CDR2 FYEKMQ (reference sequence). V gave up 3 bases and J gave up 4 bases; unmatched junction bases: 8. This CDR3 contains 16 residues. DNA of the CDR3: TGTGCCAGCAGCTTGGGGATTAGCGGGGTATACAATGAGCAGTTCTTC. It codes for CASSLGISGVYNEQFF.